This TCR beta chain stems from a study of T cell repertoires in cytomegalovirus infection. About the study: An indication of both CMV infection and matching HLA type came from public TCR beta signatures.

The J segment lost 6 bases and the V segment lost 6 bases, leaving 10 bases of the junction unmatched. The CDR3 covers 14 residues. TCRdb recomputed calls from the reads with MiXCR, one row per CDR3 protein. Of 450,000 to 550,000 distinct CDR3 sequences detected, 16% appear once; the ten largest clones hold roughly 25%. This clonotype was counted ten times or more. What it binds is not known. Study-wide findings and caveats: Identification of carriers of CMV plus the relevant HLA was achieved through cumulative public TCR beta family frequency.

This clonotype was obtained from a human donor in good health (CMV status not recorded). Some clones in this sample may be carry-over from other donors' samples. The sequenced material came from CD8+ T cells from PBMCs. The chain is built from TRBV12-3 or TRBV12-4 and TRBJ1-1; TRBD1 agrees at 7 bases. This CDR3 is CASRPPGGRAEAFF. For the CDR3, the DNA is TGTGCCAGCAGGCCCCCAGGGGGGAGGGCTGAAGCTTTCTTT.